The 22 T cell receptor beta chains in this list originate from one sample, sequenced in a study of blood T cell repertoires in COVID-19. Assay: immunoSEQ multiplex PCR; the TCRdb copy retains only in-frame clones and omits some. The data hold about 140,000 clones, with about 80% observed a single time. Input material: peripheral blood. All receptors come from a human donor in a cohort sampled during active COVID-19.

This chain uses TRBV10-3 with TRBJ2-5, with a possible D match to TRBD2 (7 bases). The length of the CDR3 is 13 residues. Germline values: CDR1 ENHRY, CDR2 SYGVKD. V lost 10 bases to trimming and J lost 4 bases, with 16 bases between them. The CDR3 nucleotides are TGTGCCACAGGAGGGGGGGCGGTAGAGACCCAGTACTTC. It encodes CATGGGAVETQYF.

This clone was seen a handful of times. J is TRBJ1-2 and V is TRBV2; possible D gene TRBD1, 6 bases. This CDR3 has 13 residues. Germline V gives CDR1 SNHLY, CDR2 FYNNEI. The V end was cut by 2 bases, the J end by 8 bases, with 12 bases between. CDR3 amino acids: CASSENREFGYTF. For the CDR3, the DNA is TGTGCCAGCAGTGAAAACAGGGAATTCGGCTACACCTTC.

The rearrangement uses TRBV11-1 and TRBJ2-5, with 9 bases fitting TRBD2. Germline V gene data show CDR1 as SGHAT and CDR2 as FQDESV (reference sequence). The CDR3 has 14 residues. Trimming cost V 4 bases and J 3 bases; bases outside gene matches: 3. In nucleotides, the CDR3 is TGTGCCAGCAGCTCGATAGCGGGGGAAGAGACCCAGTACTTC. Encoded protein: CASSSIAGEETQYF.

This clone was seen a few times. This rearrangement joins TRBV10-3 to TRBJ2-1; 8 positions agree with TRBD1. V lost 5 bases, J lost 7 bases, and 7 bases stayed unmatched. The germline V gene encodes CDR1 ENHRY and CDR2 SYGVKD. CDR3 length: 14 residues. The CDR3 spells CAISKTGDQNEQFF. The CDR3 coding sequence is TGTGCCATCAGTAAGACAGGGGATCAGAATGAGCAGTTCTTC.

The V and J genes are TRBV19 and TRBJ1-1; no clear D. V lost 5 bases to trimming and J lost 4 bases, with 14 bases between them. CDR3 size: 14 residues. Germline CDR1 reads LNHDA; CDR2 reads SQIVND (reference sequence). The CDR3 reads CASSPPGQVTEAFF. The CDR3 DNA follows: TGTGCCAGTAGTCCCCCAGGTCAGGTCACTGAAGCTTTCTTT.

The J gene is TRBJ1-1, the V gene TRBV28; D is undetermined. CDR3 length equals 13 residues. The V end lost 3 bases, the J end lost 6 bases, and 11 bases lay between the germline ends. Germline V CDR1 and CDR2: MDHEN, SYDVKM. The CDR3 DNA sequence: TGTGCCAGCAGTTTGATTAGCCCGGCTGAAGCTTTCTTT. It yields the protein CASSLISPAEAFF.

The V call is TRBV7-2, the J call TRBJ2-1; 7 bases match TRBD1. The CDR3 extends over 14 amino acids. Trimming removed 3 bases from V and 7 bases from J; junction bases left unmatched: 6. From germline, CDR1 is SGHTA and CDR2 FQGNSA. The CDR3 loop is CASSFRQGWNEQFF. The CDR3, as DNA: TGTGCCAGCAGCTTTCGACAGGGTTGGAATGAGCAGTTCTTC.

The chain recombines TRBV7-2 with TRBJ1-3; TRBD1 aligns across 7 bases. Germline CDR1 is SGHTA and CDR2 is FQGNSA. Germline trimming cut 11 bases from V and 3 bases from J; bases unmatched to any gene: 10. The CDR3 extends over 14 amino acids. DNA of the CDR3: TGTGCCTCGAGACAGGGATCGCGTGGAAACACCATATATTTT. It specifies CASRQGSRGNTIYF.

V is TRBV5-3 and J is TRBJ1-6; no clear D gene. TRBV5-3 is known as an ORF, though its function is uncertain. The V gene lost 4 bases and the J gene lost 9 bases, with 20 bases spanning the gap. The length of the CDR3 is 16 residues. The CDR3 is CARSDWAGRRGSPLHF. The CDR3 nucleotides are TGTGCCAGAAGCGACTGGGCCGGACGCCGGGGTTCACCCCTCCACTTT.

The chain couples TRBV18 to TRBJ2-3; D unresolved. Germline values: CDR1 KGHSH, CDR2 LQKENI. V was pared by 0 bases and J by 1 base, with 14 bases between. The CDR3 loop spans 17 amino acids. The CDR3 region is CASSPPAQRFRTDTQYF. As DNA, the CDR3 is TGTGCCAGCTCACCACCGGCACAGAGATTTCGCACAGATACGCAGTATTTT.

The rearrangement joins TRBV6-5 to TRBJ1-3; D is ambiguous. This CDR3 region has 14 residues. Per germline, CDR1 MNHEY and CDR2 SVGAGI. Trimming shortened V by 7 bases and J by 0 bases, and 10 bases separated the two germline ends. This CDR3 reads CASTLASSGNTIYF. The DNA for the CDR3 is TGTGCCAGCACCTTGGCCTCCTCTGGAAACACCATATATTTT.

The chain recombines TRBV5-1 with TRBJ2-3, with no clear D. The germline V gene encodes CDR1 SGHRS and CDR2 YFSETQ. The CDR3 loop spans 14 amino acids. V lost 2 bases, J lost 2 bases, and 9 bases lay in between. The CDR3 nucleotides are TGCGCCAGCAGCTTCAGAGTAGCCACAGATACGCAGTATTTT. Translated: CASSFRVATDTQYF.

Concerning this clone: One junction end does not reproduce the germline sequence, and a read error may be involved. CDR3 sequence (DNA): TGTGCCAGCAGCCAAGGGACTAGCTCCCACGAGCAGTACTTC. It translates to CASSQGTSSHEQYF. V gene TRBV7-6 combines with J gene TRBJ2-7; 9 bases align to TRBD2. CDR1 is SGHVS, CDR2 FNYEAQ, per germline. The CDR3 extends over 14 amino acids.

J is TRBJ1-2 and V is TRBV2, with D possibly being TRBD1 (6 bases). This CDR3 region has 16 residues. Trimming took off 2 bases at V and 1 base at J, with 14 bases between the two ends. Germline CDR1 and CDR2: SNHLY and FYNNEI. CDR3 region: CASSEPVQGFNYGYTF. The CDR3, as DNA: TGTGCCAGCAGTGAACCGGTACAGGGATTTAACTATGGCTACACCTTC.

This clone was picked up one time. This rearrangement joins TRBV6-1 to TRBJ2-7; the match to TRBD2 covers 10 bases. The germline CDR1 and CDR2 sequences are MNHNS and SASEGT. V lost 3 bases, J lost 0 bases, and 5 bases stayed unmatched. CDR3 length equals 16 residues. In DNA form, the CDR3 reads TGTGCCAGCAGTGACTATAGCGGGGGGTCCTCCTACGAGCAGTACTTC. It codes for CASSDYSGGSSYEQYF.

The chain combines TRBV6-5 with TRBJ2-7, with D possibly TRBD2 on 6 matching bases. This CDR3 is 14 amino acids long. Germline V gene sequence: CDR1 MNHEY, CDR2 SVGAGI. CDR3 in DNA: TGTGAAACTCGGGGGACGTATAGCTCCTACGAGCAGTACTTC. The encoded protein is CETRGTYSSYEQYF.

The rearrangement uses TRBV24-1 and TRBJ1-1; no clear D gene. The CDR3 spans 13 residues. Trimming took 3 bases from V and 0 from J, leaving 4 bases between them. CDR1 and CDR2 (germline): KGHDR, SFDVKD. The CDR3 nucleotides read TGTGCCACCAGTGATGCGATGAACACTGAAGCTTTCTTT. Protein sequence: CATSDAMNTEAFF.

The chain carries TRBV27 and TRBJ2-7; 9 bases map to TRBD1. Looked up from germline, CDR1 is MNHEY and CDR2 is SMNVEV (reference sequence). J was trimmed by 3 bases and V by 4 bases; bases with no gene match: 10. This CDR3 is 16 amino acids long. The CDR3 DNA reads TGTGCCAGCAGTTCCACTCCGGGACAGGGTTTCTACGAGCAGTACTTC. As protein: CASSSTPGQGFYEQYF.

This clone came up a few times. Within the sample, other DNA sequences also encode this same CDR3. CDR3: CASSRLQGGNQPQHF. Here the CDR3 DNA reads TGTGCCAGCAGCCGTCTACAGGGGGGCAATCAGCCCCAGCATTTT. The chain combines TRBV28 with TRBJ1-5; 8 nucleotides line up with TRBD1. This CDR3 is 15 amino acids long. V was pared by 6 bases and J by 2 bases, with 6 bases of the junction left unmatched. CDR1 and CDR2 from the germline V gene are MDHEN and SYDVKM.

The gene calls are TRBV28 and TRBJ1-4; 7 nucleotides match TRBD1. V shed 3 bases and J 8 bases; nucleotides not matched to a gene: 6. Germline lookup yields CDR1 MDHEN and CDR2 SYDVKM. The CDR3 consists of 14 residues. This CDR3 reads CASSFRQGREKLFF. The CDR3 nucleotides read TGTGCCAGCAGTTTCCGACAGGGTCGGGAAAAACTGTTTTTT.

The CDR3 reads CASSPTGTNEKLFF. The CDR3 DNA reads TGTGCCAGCAGCCCCACGGGGACTAATGAAAAACTGTTTTTT. The chain is built from TRBV9 and TRBJ1-4; D remains unclear. Trimming took off 4 bases at V and 2 bases at J, with 9 bases between the two ends. CDR1 and CDR2 (germline): SGDLS, YYNGEE. CDR3 size: 14 residues.

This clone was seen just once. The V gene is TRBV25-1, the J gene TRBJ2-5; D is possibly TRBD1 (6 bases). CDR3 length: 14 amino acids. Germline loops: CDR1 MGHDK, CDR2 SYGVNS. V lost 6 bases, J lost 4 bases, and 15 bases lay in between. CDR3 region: CASRGAGTIETQYF. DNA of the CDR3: TGTGCCAGCAGGGGGGCGGGCACAATAGAGACCCAGTACTTC.